The T cell receptor beta chain under discussion was sequenced for a study of control samples from healthy donors and cancer patients. The CDR3 consists of 17 residues. Trimming cost V 0 bases and J 0 bases; bases outside gene matches: 6. The germline V gene encodes CDR1 SGHTS and CDR2 YDEGEE. TCRdb keeps only in-frame clones here, not all; method: immunoSEQ multiplex PCR. The table includes hundreds of thousands of clones, 80% to 95% detected once. The sequenced sample was PBMCs. The genes are TRBV5-8 and TRBJ2-1; 7 bases match TRBD2. The TCR sequence derives from a middle-aged man with head and neck cancer. DNA of the CDR3: TGTGCCAGCAGCTTGGAACTAGCGCCTAGCTCCTACAATGAGCAGTTCTTC. Amino acids: CASSLELAPSSYNEQFF.